These 14 T cell receptor beta chains originate from one sample sequenced in a study of glioma-infiltrating T cells after dendritic cell vaccination. Using immunoSEQ multiplex PCR, the repertoire was profiled, and TCRdb retains in-frame clones only, with some absent. The sample consists of about 87,000 clones, roughly four fifths of them appearing once. The time point here: after dendritic cell vaccination, including at tumor progression/relapse. This sample comprised blood, obtained after dendritic cell vaccination. The origin of the receptors is a human donor with glioblastoma.

A single count supports this clone. The chain uses TRBV9 and TRBJ2-1; D is perhaps TRBD1 (5 bases). V was trimmed by 0 bases and J by 7 bases, leaving 11 bases between them. Germline CDR1 SGDLS, CDR2 YYNGEE. This CDR3 has 14 residues. CDR3 loop: CASSVGRQPNEQFF. CDR3 sequence (DNA): TGTGCCAGCAGCGTAGGGAGACAGCCTAATGAGCAGTTCTTC. The full variable domain, its missing parts supplied by reference TRBV9 and TRBJ2-1, is DSGVTQTPKHLITATGQRVTLRCSPRSGDLSVYWYQQSLDQGLQFLIQYYNGEERAKGNILERFSAQQFPDLHSELNLSSLELGDSALYFCASSVGRQPNEQFFGPGTRLTVL.

The chain employs TRBV7-2 and TRBJ2-1; 9 bases fit TRBD2. Germline V CDR1 and CDR2: SGHTA, FQGNSA. Trimming cost V 8 bases and J 1 base; bases outside gene matches: 9. The CDR3 runs 16 residues. The CDR3 sequence: CASSGVSGGSYNEQFF. CDR3 sequence (DNA): TGTGCCAGCTCCGGGGTTAGCGGGGGTTCCTACAATGAGCAGTTCTTC.

V gene TRBV5-1 combines with J gene TRBJ2-3, with TRBD2 identical over 10 bases. Germline CDR1 and CDR2: SGHRS and YFSETQ. The CDR3 length is 16 residues. With V trimmed by 0 bases and J by 3 bases, 4 bases remained unmatched. The CDR3 here is CASSLEPSGGTDTQYF. In nucleotides, the CDR3 is TGCGCCAGCAGCTTGGAACCTAGCGGGGGAACAGATACGCAGTATTTT.

The chain carries TRBV4-2 and TRBJ2-7, with 8 bases lining up with TRBD1. The germline CDR1 and CDR2 sequences are LGHNA and YNFKEQ. The CDR3 spans 15 residues. V lost 4 bases and J lost 9; bases outside the gene matches: 14. CDR3 sequence reads: CASSLRTGNPGGQYF. The CDR3 DNA sequence: TGTGCCAGCAGCCTCAGGACAGGGAATCCCGGGGGGCAGTACTTC.

This sequence joins TRBV18 and TRBJ2-2; D not resolved. This CDR3 is built from 13 residues. Per the germline V gene, CDR1 is KGHSH and CDR2 is LQKENI. V lost 2 bases and J 4 bases, leaving 5 bases between the germline ends. The CDR3 sequence is CASSPSSTGELFF. CDR3 DNA sequence: TGTGCCAGCTCACCATCGAGCACCGGGGAGCTGTTTTTT.

This chain links TRBV6-5 with TRBJ2-7, with TRBD1 matching 7 bases. This CDR3 has 15 amino acids. Germline loops: CDR1 MNHEY, CDR2 SVGAGI. V shed 5 bases, J shed 5 bases, and the junction held 12 bases outside the gene matches. The CDR3 nucleotides are TGTGCCAGCAGTCCCCTCACGACAGGGCGGCACGAGCAGTACTTC. Encoded protein: CASSPLTTGRHEQYF.

The chain joins TRBV6-6 to TRBJ1-1, with a tentative D call TRBD1 (5 bases). Trimming shortened V by 5 bases and J by 4 bases, and 17 bases separated the two germline ends. Per the germline V gene, CDR1 is MNHNY and CDR2 is SVGAGI (reference sequence). The CDR3 sequence is 15 residues long. CDR3 protein: CASSPSLDRPTEAFF. As DNA, the CDR3 is TGTGCCAGCAGTCCCTCCCTTGACAGACCCACTGAAGCTTTCTTT.

The rearrangement links TRBV5-6 to TRBJ1-6, with a weak D call TRBD1 (6 bases). Germline V lookup: CDR1 SGHDT, CDR2 YYEEEE. Trimming removed 4 bases at V and 7 bases at J, with 15 bases between. The CDR3 is made up of 15 amino acids. The CDR3 DNA follows: TGTGCCAGCAGCCGGAGAAGGACAGAAAATTCACCCCTCCACTTT. Encoded protein: CASSRRRTENSPLHF.

The gene calls are TRBV27 and TRBJ1-6, with 7 bases matching TRBD1. V lost 3 bases, J lost 0 bases, and 5 bases stayed unmatched. Germline CDR1 and CDR2: MNHEY and SMNVEV (reference sequence). The CDR3 is made up of 17 amino acids. CDR3 loop: CASSFTTGASYNSPLHF. CDR3 in DNA: TGTGCCAGCAGTTTTACCACAGGGGCCTCCTATAATTCACCCCTCCACTTT.

The V gene is TRBV2, the J gene TRBJ1-6, with 7 bases lining up with TRBD1. The CDR3 loop spans 15 amino acids. CDR1 is SNHLY and CDR2 is FYNNEI in the germline V gene. Trimming cost V 9 bases and J 6 bases; bases outside gene matches: 11. CDR3 nucleotides: TGTGCCAGTGAGGGAGACAGGGCTCGTAATTCACCCCTCCACTTT. It codes for CASEGDRARNSPLHF.

This clone was found a few times. The CDR3 spells CASSPTGARNSPLHF. The CDR3 DNA sequence: TGTGCCAGCAGTCCGACAGGGGCGCGGAATTCACCCCTCCACTTT. V usage is TRBV6-6 and J usage is TRBJ1-6, with TRBD1 identical over 8 bases. CDR3 size: 15 residues. V shed 5 bases, J shed 7 bases, and the junction held 7 bases outside the gene matches. Germline CDR1 is MNHNY and CDR2 is SVGAGI (reference sequence).

This chain joins TRBV9 and TRBJ2-2; D is possibly TRBD2 (6 bases). The V end lost 0 bases, the J end lost 5 bases, and 11 bases lay between the germline ends. The CDR3 sequence is 15 residues long. Per the germline V gene, CDR1 is SGDLS and CDR2 is YYNGEE. For the CDR3, the DNA is TGTGCCAGCAGCGTAGCCGGGGGAGAAACCGGGGAGCTGTTTTTT. This codes for CASSVAGGETGELFF.

This rearrangement joins TRBV5-4 to TRBJ1-4, with TRBD1 identical over 7 bases. V lost 4 bases to trimming and J lost 7 bases; unmatched junction nucleotides: 7. Per the germline V gene, CDR1 is SGHNT and CDR2 is YYREEE (reference sequence). CDR3 length: 14 residues. The CDR3 nucleotides read TGTGCCAGCAGCGTGAAGGGGGCAGGTGAAAAACTGTTTTTT. This gives the protein CASSVKGAGEKLFF. Looking up the rest from reference TRBV5-4 and TRBJ1-4 gives the full variable domain: ETGVTQSPTHLIKTRGQQVTLRCSSQSGHNTVSWYQQALGQGPQFIFQYYREEENGRGNFPPRFSGLQFPNYSSELNVNALELDDSALYLCASSVKGAGEKLFFGSGTQLSVL.

The chain employs TRBV5-4 and TRBJ1-1, with 7 bases fitting TRBD1. Per the germline V gene, CDR1 is SGHNT and CDR2 is YYREEE (reference sequence). V was clipped by 4 bases and J by 1 base; unmatched bases: 7. This CDR3 region has 15 residues. CDR3 loop: CASSEGARTNTEAFF. The CDR3 DNA follows: TGTGCCAGCAGCGAGGGGGCGCGAACGAACACTGAAGCTTTCTTT.